The 4 T cell receptor beta chains below all came from one sample that was sequenced in a study of T cells in Graves' hyperthyroidism and ophthalmopathy. TCR beta CDR3 regions were amplified from RNA transcripts. TCR CDR3 regions were first amplified by RT-PCR with HTBI primers. TCRdb re-called the multiplex PCR reads through MiXCR, storing one row per CDR3 protein. Found here are hundreds of thousands of distinct CDR3 sequences, roughly 15% of them singletons; the top ten hold roughly 4.5%. Sequenced sample: blood. The receptors were sampled from a woman aged 40 to 49 with Graves' ophthalmopathy.

This clonotype showed up many times. The chain carries TRBV28 and TRBJ1-2; no clear D gene. The V and J ends lost 3 bases and 6 bases respectively, with 11 bases between them. The length of the CDR3 is 13 residues. Germline assignment: CDR1 MDHEN and CDR2 SYDVKM. Here the CDR3 DNA reads TGTGCCAGCAGTTTCCAGTCGGGGAATGGCTACACCTTC. Its translation: CASSFQSGNGYTF.

Ten or more counts support this clonotype. The V and J genes are TRBV6-2 or TRBV6-3 and TRBJ1-2; D unclear. Germline CDR1 and CDR2: MNHEY and SVGEGT. With 4 bases removed from V and 7 bases from J, the gap between germline ends came to 16 bases. The CDR3 runs to 14 residues. CDR3 protein: CASSSTQPLVGYTF. The CDR3 region has the DNA TGTGCCAGCAGTTCGACACAACCTCTCGTTGGCTACACCTTC.

The chain joins TRBV5-4 to TRBJ2-7; D could derive from TRBD1 or TRBD2 (5 bases each). Trimming took off 0 bases at V and 5 bases at J, with 12 bases between the two ends. CDR1 SGHNT and CDR2 YYREEE come from the germline V gene (reference sequence). This CDR3 has 14 amino acids. The DNA for the CDR3 is TGTGCCAGCAGCTTGGGGGGGATCCCAAACGAGCAGTACTTC. It codes for CASSLGGIPNEQYF.

For this clonotype: A much larger clone sits a single nucleotide away, making a read error possible. The chain uses TRBV28 and TRBJ1-2; TRBD1 agrees at 8 bases. The length of the CDR3 is 14 residues. The V gene's germline CDR1 is MDHEN and CDR2 SYDVKM. Losses at the gene ends were 6 bases for V and 6 bases for J; bases not matched to a gene: 9. The CDR3 loop is CASRNTDRAHGYTF. The CDR3 DNA reads as TGTGCCAGCAGGAATACGGACAGGGCCCATGGCTACACCTTC.